This TCR beta chain was captured by sequencing in a study of Graves' ophthalmopathy and Graves' hyperthyroidism. The germline V gene encodes CDR1 MNHNS and CDR2 SASEGT. This CDR3 has 15 amino acids. V shed 7 bases and J 5 bases; nucleotides not matched to a gene: 12. The hyperthyroidism patients, aged 18 to 65, had been newly diagnosed, with under 2 months' duration. Amplified material comprised TCR beta CDR3 regions derived from RNA transcripts. HTBI primers served in a first-round RT-PCR, which a second-round multiplex PCR followed. From the multiplex PCR reads, TCRdb called clonotypes with MiXCR, one entry per CDR3 protein. This table holds hundreds of thousands of distinct CDR3 sequences, 21% found once. This clonotype was recorded a few times.

The TCR was taken from a woman between 18 and 29 years old with stable Graves' hyperthyroidism. This sequence joins TRBV6-1 and TRBJ2-5; 8 bases map to TRBD1. Specimen: peripheral blood. CDR3 nucleotide sequence: TGTGCCAGCACCTTAAAGGACAGGGTCGGCGAGACCCAGTACTTC. It codes for CASTLKDRVGETQYF.